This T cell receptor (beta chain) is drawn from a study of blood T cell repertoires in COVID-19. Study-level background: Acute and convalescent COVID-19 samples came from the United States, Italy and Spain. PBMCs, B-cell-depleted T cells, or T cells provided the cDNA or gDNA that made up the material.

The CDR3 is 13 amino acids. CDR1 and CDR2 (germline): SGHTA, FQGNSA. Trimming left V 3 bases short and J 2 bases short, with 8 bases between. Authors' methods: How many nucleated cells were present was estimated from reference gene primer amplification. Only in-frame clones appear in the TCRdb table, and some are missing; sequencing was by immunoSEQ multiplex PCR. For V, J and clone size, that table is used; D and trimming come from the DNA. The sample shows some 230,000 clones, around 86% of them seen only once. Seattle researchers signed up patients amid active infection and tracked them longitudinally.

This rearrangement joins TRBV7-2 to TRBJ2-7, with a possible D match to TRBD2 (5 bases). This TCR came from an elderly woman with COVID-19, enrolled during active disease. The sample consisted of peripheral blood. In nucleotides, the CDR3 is TGTGCCAGCAGCTTGGAGGTGGCCTACGAGCAGTACTTC. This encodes CASSLEVAYEQYF.